Below are 29 T cell receptor beta chains sequenced from a single sample in a study of blood T cells in healthy people across ages (dated by TCRdb to about 2015). Libraries were made using 5' RACE. The instrument given in TCRdb is Illumina HiSeq 2500. A second PCR of about 7 to 12 cycles was run with a J-beta primer mix and a sample-barcoded 5' primer. Using fastp at Q25 and MiXCR, TCRdb reprocessed the public reads and kept productive beta chains. Records with the same CDR3 protein are collapsed into one entry carrying the most frequent genes and DNA. The sample data list some 640,000 distinct CDR3 sequences, and more than 40% of these were observed just once. Roughly 34% of the sample is taken by the ten largest. The sample consisted of blood. The receptor set was obtained from a woman in her sixties or seventies in good health.

This clonotype was counted only a few times. This chain links TRBV5-1 with TRBJ2-1; 11 nucleotides line up with TRBD2. The CDR3 extends over 15 amino acids. Germline CDR1 and CDR2: SGHRS and YFSETQ. The ends lost 7 bases at V and 4 bases at J; junction bases unmatched: 7. The CDR3 protein is CASGGLAGGYNEQFF. For the CDR3, the DNA is TGCGCCAGCGGAGGGCTAGCGGGAGGTTACAATGAGCAGTTCTTC. Variable domain in full (rest from reference TRBV5-1 and TRBJ2-1): KAGVTQTPRYLIKTRGQQVTLSCSPISGHRSVSWYQQTPGQGLQFLFEYFSETQRNKGNFPGRFSGRQFSNSRSEMNVSTLELGDSALYLCASGGLAGGYNEQFFGPGTRLTVL.

This clonotype was seen many times. This chain connects TRBV7-6 to TRBJ1-5; the D gene is possibly TRBD1 (5 bases). V was clipped by 1 base and J by 4 bases, with 11 bases between them. The V gene's germline CDR1 is SGHVS and CDR2 FNYEAQ. This CDR3 has 15 residues. CDR3 in amino acids: CASSLGTSGNQPQHF. CDR3 in DNA: TGTGCCAGCAGCTTAGGGACCTCAGGGAATCAGCCCCAGCATTTT.

This chain joins TRBV28 and TRBJ1-2; D possibly corresponds to TRBD1 (6 bases). V was pared by 7 bases and J by 6 bases, with 18 bases between. CDR3 size: 14 residues. The germline V gene encodes CDR1 MDHEN and CDR2 SYDVKM. CDR3 nucleotides: TGTGCCAGCATCCCAGGGGCTGGAGGGGATGGCTACACCTTC. This sequence encodes CASIPGAGGDGYTF.

The rearrangement links TRBV20-1 to TRBJ2-3; D is undetermined. There are 12 residues in the CDR3. V dropped 4 bases and J dropped 0 bases, with 5 bases sitting between them. Germline CDR1 and CDR2: DFQATT and SNEGSKA (reference sequence). The CDR3 sequence: CSAIHSTDTQYF. CDR3 nucleotide sequence: TGCAGTGCTATCCACAGCACAGATACGCAGTATTTT.

This chain uses TRBV20-1 with TRBJ2-5; D may be TRBD1 or TRBD2 (7 bases each). The germline V gene encodes CDR1 DFQATT and CDR2 SNEGSKA (reference sequence). V was trimmed by 5 bases and J by 4 bases, leaving 20 bases between them. The CDR3 is made up of 15 amino acids. The CDR3 nucleotides read TGCAGTGCTCAACCGAACAGGGGACTAAGAGAGACCCAGTACTTC. Translating gives CSAQPNRGLRETQYF.

A word on this clonotype: A single base separates this from a much larger clone, so it may be a read error. The chain couples TRBV7-6 to TRBJ2-5; perhaps D is TRBD1 or TRBD2 (6 bases each). Germline CDR1 and CDR2: SGHVS and FNYEAQ. V gave up 5 bases and J gave up 5 bases, with 15 bases separating them. This CDR3 has 14 amino acids. Written as DNA, the CDR3 is TGTGCCAGCAGCGTAGAGGGGGGCGCGGAGACCCAGTACTTC. Amino acids: CASSVEGGAETQYF.

This sequence joins TRBV7-3 and TRBJ2-3; TRBD2 aligns across 9 bases. V was pared by 5 bases and J by 0 bases, with 9 bases of the junction left unmatched. This CDR3 region has 17 residues. Germline loops: CDR1 SGHTA, CDR2 FQGTGA. This chain's CDR3 is CASSPPSGTSSTDTQYF. CDR3 in DNA: TGTGCCAGCAGCCCCCCGTCCGGGACTAGCAGCACAGATACGCAGTATTTT.

This clonotype showed up just a few times. This chain connects TRBV10-3 to TRBJ1-2, with 9 positions matching TRBD1. The CDR3 runs 14 residues. J gave up 3 bases and V 4 bases, and 3 bases lay outside the gene matches. Germline lookup yields CDR1 ENHRY and CDR2 SYGVKD. CDR3: CAISGTGDDYGYTF. In DNA, the CDR3 is TGTGCCATCAGTGGGACAGGGGACGACTATGGCTACACCTTC.

The chain links TRBV30 to TRBJ2-2; D ambiguous. The CDR3 has 12 amino acids. CDR1 is GTSNPN and CDR2 is SVGIG in the germline V gene (reference sequence). Trimming took off 4 bases at V and 5 bases at J, with 8 bases between the two ends. The CDR3 region is CAWTKGTGELFF. The CDR3 DNA is TGTGCCTGGACTAAGGGTACCGGGGAGCTGTTTTTT.

This rearrangement joins TRBV5-6 to TRBJ2-6, with 10 bases aligning to TRBD1. The germline V gene encodes CDR1 SGHDT and CDR2 YYEEEE. The V gene end was trimmed by 4 bases and the J gene end by 0 bases; junction bases not matched to a gene: 4. The CDR3 has 17 residues. The CDR3 spells CASSRTGGFSGANVLTF. For the CDR3, the DNA is TGTGCCAGCAGCCGGACAGGGGGATTCTCTGGGGCCAACGTCCTGACTTTC.

This chain connects TRBV29-1 to TRBJ2-7, with D tentatively TRBD2 (5 bases). The CDR3 covers 13 residues. V lost 4 bases and J lost 3, with 13 bases in between. The germline V gene has CDR1 SQVTM and CDR2 ANQGSEA. Written as DNA, the CDR3 is TGCAGCGTTGGAGGAGGCAGGAGCTACGAGCAGTACTTC. Translated, it gives CSVGGGRSYEQYF.

Of note for this clonotype: Being one base from a much bigger clone, this may be a read error. The rearrangement uses TRBV19 and TRBJ2-7, with 11 bases fitting TRBD1. Germline V gives CDR1 LNHDA, CDR2 SQIVND (reference sequence). V lost 9 bases and J lost 0; bases outside the gene matches: 4. CDR3 size: 14 residues. The CDR3 nucleotides are TGTGCCAGCAGGGACAGGGGGAGCTCCTACGAGCAGTACTTC. Translating gives CASRDRGSSYEQYF.

The V call is TRBV7-2, the J call TRBJ2-7; 11 bases fit TRBD2. With 4 bases clipped from V and 7 bases from J, the junction kept 12 bases outside the gene matches. The CDR3 covers 16 residues. Germline V gene sequence: CDR1 SGHTA, CDR2 FQGNSA. CDR3 protein: CASSSTSGRSYNEQYF. The CDR3 coding sequence is TGTGCCAGCAGCTCAACTAGCGGGAGATCCTACAATGAGCAGTACTTC. The full variable domain, in which reference TRBV7-2 and TRBJ2-7 provide the parts outside the CDR3, is GAGVSQSPSNKVTEKGKDVELRCDPISGHTALYWYRQSLGQGLEFLIYFQGNSAPDKSGLPSDRFSAERTGGSVSTLTIQRTQQEDSAVYLCASSSTSGRSYNEQYFGPGTRLTVT.

This clonotype was seen more than once but under ten times. The CDR3 is CASSPGLAENNEQFF. The CDR3 DNA follows: TGTGCCAGCAGTCCGGGACTAGCGGAAAACAATGAGCAGTTCTTC. This chain uses TRBV9 with TRBJ2-1; 11 nucleotides agree with TRBD2. The CDR3 totals 15 residues. The germline CDR1 and CDR2 sequences are SGDLS and YYNGEE. The ends lost 5 bases at V and 5 bases at J; junction bases unmatched: 6.

At least ten counts were recorded for this clonotype. The chain uses TRBV29-1 and TRBJ2-3; TRBD2 matches 8 bases. The CDR3 has 15 amino acids. After removal of 1 base from V and 2 bases from J, the junction contained 5 bases not matched to a gene. Germline V lookup: CDR1 SQVTM, CDR2 ANQGSEA. CDR3 in DNA: TGCAGCGTTGAAGGGAGTAGCGGGATCACAGATACGCAGTATTTT. It encodes CSVEGSSGITDTQYF.

This clonotype has just a few counts. CDR3 sequence reads: CASSYAGGWAYNEQFF. For the CDR3, the DNA is TGTGCCAGCAGTTATGCGGGAGGGTGGGCCTACAATGAGCAGTTCTTC. V and J are TRBV6-5 and TRBJ2-1; 9 bases agree with TRBD2. Germline CDR1 and CDR2: MNHEY and SVGAGI. The CDR3 sequence is 16 residues long. Germline trimming cut 3 bases from V and 2 bases from J; bases unmatched to any gene: 5.

This clonotype occurred a few times. J is TRBJ2-7 and V is TRBV6-5, with 11 positions matching TRBD2. This CDR3 has 15 residues. V lost 2 bases, J lost 2 bases, and 2 bases stayed unmatched. The germline V gene has CDR1 MNHEY and CDR2 SVGAGI. The CDR3 nucleotides read TGTGCCAGCAGTTACCCGGGACTAGCGGCCTACGAGCAGTACTTC. It yields the protein CASSYPGLAAYEQYF.

CDR3 region: CASSQARGGSRNNEQFF. The CDR3 DNA is TGCGCCAGCAGCCAAGCGAGGGGCGGGAGTAGGAACAATGAGCAGTTCTTC. V is TRBV4-3 and J is TRBJ2-1; 7 nucleotides line up with TRBD2. The CDR3 sequence is 17 residues long. V gave up 1 base and J gave up 5 bases; unmatched junction bases: 11. CDR1 is LGHNA and CDR2 is YSLEER in the germline V gene.

The rearrangement uses TRBV28 and TRBJ2-1; 10 bases align to TRBD2. This CDR3 is 15 amino acids long. Germline V gives CDR1 MDHEN, CDR2 SYDVKM. With 10 bases clipped from V and 2 bases from J, the junction kept 8 bases outside the gene matches. CDR3 bases: TGTGCCACCACGGCTAGCGGGGGCGCCTACAATGAGCAGTTCTTC. Its protein product is CATTASGGAYNEQFF.

A note on this clonotype: Sequence at one end of the junction differs from germline and may be a read error. The CDR3 reads CAGSQDEGGRTQYF. DNA of the CDR3: TGCGCCGGCAGCCAAGATGAGGGGGGACGGACCCAGTACTTC. The chain combines TRBV4-1 with TRBJ2-5; either TRBD1 or TRBD2 may supply D (6 bases each). Germline assignment: CDR1 MGHRA and CDR2 YSYEKL. The CDR3 loop spans 14 amino acids.

There are a few counts of this clonotype. The chain combines TRBV2 with TRBJ2-1; D is perhaps TRBD1 (5 bases). V gave up 5 bases and J gave up 8 bases, with 19 bases separating them. Germline V gene data show CDR1 as SNHLY and CDR2 as FYNNEI. This CDR3 contains 15 residues. CDR3 nucleotide sequence: TGTGCCAGCAGTTTCGTAGGGGCAACCATGGATGAGCAGTTCTTC. It encodes CASSFVGATMDEQFF.

This clonotype was detected only a few times. The chain links TRBV4-3 to TRBJ2-3, with a weak D call TRBD2 (6 bases). The V gene lost 4 bases and the J gene lost 4 bases, with 15 bases spanning the gap. Per the germline V gene, CDR1 is LGHNA and CDR2 is YSLEER. The CDR3 runs to 15 residues. In DNA form, the CDR3 reads TGCGCCAGCAGCCGAGGAGGGCCTGAGGCAGATACGCAGTATTTT. Protein product: CASSRGGPEADTQYF.

There are a few counts of this clonotype. The chain carries TRBV28 and TRBJ2-7; the match to TRBD1 covers 9 bases. V gave up 3 bases and J gave up 5 bases; unmatched junction bases: 5. Per germline, CDR1 MDHEN and CDR2 SYDVKM. There are 14 residues in the CDR3. This CDR3 is CASSFGTGSDEQYF. The CDR3 nucleotides read TGTGCCAGCAGTTTCGGGACAGGGAGCGACGAGCAGTACTTC.

V gene TRBV9 combines with J gene TRBJ2-1, with unresolved D. The germline V gene encodes CDR1 SGDLS and CDR2 YYNGEE. Trimming shortened V by 3 bases and J by 2 bases, and 9 bases separated the two germline ends. This CDR3 region has 14 residues. CDR3 nucleotides: TGTGCCAGCAGCGGTGGCCAACCCTACAATGAGCAGTTCTTC. Amino acids: CASSGGQPYNEQFF.

The gene calls are TRBV6-2 or TRBV6-3 and TRBJ2-7, with 7 positions matching TRBD1. The trim removed 7 bases at V and 7 bases at J, leaving 10 bases unmatched. In germline, CDR1 is MNHEY, CDR2 SVGEGT. The CDR3 is 13 amino acids. The CDR3 is CASTETGNNEQYF. DNA of the CDR3: TGTGCCAGCACCGAGACAGGGAACAATGAGCAGTACTTC.

CDR3 region: CASSLMTSGNNEQFF. CDR3 in DNA: TGCGCCAGCAGCTTGATGACTAGCGGGAACAATGAGCAGTTCTTC. This rearrangement joins TRBV5-1 to TRBJ2-1; 11 nucleotides match TRBD2. V dropped 1 base and J dropped 5; count of bases not matched to a gene: 2. Germline values: CDR1 SGHRS, CDR2 YFSETQ. The CDR3 totals 15 residues.

The chain combines TRBV2 with TRBJ2-5; no reliable D call. The CDR3 sequence is 13 residues long. Germline values: CDR1 SNHLY, CDR2 FYNNEI. V lost 6 bases and J lost 11, with 19 bases in between. CDR3 nucleotides: TGTGCCAGCAGGGGGTTCCTATACAATGAGCAGTACTTC. Translated: CASRGFLYNEQYF. Combining the CDR3 with reference TRBV2 and TRBJ2-5 gives the whole variable domain EPEVTQTPSHQVTQMGQEVILRCVPISNHLYFYWYRQILGQKVEFLVSFYNNEISEKSEIFDDQFSVERPDGSNFTLKIRSTKLEDSAMYFCASRGFLYNEQYFGPGTRLLVL.

This clonotype was seen a few times. J is TRBJ2-7 and V is TRBV4-1; D ambiguous. Trimming stripped 1 base from V and 1 base from J, with 11 bases between. Germline loops: CDR1 MGHRA, CDR2 YSYEKL. This CDR3 comprises 15 residues. The CDR3 DNA follows: TGCGCCAGCAGCCAAGTAGACGACAAGTCCTACGAGCAGTACTTC. Amino acid sequence: CASSQVDDKSYEQYF.

The rearrangement uses TRBV11-1 and TRBJ2-5; the match to TRBD2 covers 12 bases. Germline V CDR1 and CDR2: SGHAT, FQDESV (reference sequence). The CDR3 spans 18 residues. V was clipped by 3 bases and J by 11 bases; unmatched bases: 19. The DNA for the CDR3 is TGTGCCAGCAGCTTGGAGCGAGGACTAGCGGGAAGCGTCAGTGAGCAGTACTTC. It translates to CASSLERGLAGSVSEQYF.